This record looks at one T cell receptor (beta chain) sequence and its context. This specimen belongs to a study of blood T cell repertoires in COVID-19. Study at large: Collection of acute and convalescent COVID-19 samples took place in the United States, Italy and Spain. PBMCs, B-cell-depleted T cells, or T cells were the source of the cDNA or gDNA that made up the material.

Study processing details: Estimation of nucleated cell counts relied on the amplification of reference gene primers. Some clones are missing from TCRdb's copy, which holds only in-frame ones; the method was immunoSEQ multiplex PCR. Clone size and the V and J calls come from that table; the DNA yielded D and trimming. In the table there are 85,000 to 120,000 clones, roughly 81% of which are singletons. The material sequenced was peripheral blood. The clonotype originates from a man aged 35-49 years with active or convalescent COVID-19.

The CDR3 nucleotides read TGTGCCAGCAGTAGAATGAAAGGGCAGGGAGGCTACGAGCAGTACTTC. This encodes CASSRMKGQGGYEQYF. The chain combines TRBV25-1 with TRBJ2-7, with TRBD2 as a possible D gene (6 bases). The CDR3 has 16 residues. Germline V lookup: CDR1 MGHDK, CDR2 SYGVNS. V lost 5 bases and J lost 3, with 20 bases in between.